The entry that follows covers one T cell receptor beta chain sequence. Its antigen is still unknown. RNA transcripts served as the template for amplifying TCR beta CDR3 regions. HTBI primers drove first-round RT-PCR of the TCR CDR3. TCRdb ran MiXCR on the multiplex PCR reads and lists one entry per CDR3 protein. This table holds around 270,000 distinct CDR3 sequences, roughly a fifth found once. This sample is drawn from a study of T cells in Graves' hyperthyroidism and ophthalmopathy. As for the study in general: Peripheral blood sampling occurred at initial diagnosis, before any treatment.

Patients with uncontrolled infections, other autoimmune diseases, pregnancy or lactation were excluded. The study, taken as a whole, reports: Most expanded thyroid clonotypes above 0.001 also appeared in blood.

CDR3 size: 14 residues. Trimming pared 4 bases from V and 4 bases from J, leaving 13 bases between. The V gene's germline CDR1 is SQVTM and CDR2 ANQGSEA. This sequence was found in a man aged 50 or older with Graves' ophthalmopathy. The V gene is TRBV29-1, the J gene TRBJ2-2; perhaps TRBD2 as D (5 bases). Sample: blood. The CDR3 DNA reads TGCAGCGTTGCCAAAGCGGCCAGCACCGGGGAGCTGTTTTTT. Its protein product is CSVAKAASTGELFF.